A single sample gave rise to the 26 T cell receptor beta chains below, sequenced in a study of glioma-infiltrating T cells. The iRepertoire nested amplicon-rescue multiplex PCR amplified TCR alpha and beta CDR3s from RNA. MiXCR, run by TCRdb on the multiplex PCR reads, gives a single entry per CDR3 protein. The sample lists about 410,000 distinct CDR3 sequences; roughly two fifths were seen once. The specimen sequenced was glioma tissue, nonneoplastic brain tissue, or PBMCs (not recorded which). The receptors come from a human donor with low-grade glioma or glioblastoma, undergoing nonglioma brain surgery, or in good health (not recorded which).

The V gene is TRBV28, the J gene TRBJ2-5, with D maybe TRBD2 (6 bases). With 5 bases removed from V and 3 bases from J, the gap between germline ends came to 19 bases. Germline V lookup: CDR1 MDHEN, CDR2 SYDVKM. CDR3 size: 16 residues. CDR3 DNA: TGTGCCAGCAGTCGGGGACTCTTCGGGGACGAAGAGACCCAGTACTTC. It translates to CASSRGLFGDEETQYF.

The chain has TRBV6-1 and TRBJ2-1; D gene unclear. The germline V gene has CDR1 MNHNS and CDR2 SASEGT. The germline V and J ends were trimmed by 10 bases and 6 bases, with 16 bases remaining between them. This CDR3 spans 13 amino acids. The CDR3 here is CATSGPAPNEQFF. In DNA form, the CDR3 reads TGTGCCACCTCCGGCCCGGCACCCAATGAGCAGTTCTTC.

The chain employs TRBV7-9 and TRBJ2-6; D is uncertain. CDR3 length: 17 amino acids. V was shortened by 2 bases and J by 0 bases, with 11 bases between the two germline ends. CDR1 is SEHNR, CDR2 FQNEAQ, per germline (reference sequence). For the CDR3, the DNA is TGTGCCAGCAGCTTATTAGGGATATACTCTGGGGCCAACGTCCTGACTTTC. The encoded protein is CASSLLGIYSGANVLTF.

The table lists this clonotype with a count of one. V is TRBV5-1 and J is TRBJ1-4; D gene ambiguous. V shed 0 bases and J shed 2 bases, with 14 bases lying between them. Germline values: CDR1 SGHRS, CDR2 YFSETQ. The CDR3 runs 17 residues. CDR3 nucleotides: TGCGCCAGCAGCTTGGGGGCCTCAGACTACACTAATGAAAAACTGTTTTTT. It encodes CASSLGASDYTNEKLFF.

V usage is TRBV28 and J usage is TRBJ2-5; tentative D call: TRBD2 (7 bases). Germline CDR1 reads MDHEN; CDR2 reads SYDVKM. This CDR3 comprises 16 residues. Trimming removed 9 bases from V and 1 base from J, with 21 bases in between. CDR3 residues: CASSPPRRGGQETQYF. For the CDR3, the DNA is TGTGCCAGTTCCCCACCCCGGAGGGGGGGCCAAGAGACCCAGTACTTC.

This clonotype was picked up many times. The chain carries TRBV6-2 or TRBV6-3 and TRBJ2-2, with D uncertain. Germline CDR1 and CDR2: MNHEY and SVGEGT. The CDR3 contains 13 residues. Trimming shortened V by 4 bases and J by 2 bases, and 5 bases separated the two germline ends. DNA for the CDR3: TGTGCCAGCAGTTCTCCTAACACCGGGGAGCTGTTTTTT. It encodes CASSSPNTGELFF.

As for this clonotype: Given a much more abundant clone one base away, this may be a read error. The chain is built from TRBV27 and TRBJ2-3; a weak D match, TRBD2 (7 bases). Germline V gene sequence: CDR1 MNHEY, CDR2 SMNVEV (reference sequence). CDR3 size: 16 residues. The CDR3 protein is CATSDWTRGSTDTQYF. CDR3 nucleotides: TGTGCCACCAGTGATTGGACTAGGGGGAGCACAGATACGCAGTATTTT.

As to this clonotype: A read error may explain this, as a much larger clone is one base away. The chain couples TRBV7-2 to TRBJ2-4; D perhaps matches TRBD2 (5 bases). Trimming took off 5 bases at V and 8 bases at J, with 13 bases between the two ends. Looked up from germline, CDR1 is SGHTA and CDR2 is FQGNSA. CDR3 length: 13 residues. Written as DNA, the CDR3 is TGTGCCAGCAGCCCCGAAGCGGAGCACATTCAGTACTTC. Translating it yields CASSPEAEHIQYF.

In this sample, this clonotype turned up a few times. Here the CDR3 DNA reads TGCAGTGCTAGTAAGATCCCCTACGAGCAGTACTTC. Its protein product is CSASKIPYEQYF. V usage is TRBV20-1 and J usage is TRBJ2-7; D remains unclear. The CDR3 is 12 amino acids. Germline-derived CDR1 and CDR2 are DFQATT and SNEGSKA (reference sequence). V was pared by 3 bases and J by 2 bases, with 8 bases between.

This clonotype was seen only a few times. The CDR3 DNA follows: TGCAGTGGTGGGGGACACTTGAACACTGAAGCTTTCTTT. This gives the protein CSGGGHLNTEAFF. The chain combines TRBV20-1 with TRBJ1-1; tentatively, D is TRBD1 (6 bases). Germline V gene data show CDR1 as DFQATT and CDR2 as SNEGSKA (reference sequence). V was pared by 7 bases and J by 0 bases, with 12 bases between. The CDR3 covers 13 residues.

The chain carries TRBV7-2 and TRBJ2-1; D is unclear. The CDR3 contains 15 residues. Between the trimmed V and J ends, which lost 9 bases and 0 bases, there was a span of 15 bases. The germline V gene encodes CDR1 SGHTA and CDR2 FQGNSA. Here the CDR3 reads CARSPRRSSYNEQFF. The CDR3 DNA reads TGTGCCAGAAGCCCCAGGCGTAGCTCCTACAATGAGCAGTTCTTC.

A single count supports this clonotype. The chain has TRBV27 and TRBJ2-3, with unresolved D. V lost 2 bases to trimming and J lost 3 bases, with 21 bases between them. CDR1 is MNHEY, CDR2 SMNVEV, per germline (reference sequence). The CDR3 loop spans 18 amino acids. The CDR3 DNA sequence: TGTGCCAGCAGTTTAATTGGTTTCACCGCCAAATCTACAGATACGCAGTATTTT. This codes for CASSLIGFTAKSTDTQYF.

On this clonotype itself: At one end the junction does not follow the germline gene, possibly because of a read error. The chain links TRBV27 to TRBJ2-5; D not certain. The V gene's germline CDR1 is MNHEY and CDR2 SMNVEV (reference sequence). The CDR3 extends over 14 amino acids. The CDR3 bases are TGTGCCACCAGTGTGGGGAAAAACCAAGAGACCCAGTACTTC. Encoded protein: CATSVGKNQETQYF.

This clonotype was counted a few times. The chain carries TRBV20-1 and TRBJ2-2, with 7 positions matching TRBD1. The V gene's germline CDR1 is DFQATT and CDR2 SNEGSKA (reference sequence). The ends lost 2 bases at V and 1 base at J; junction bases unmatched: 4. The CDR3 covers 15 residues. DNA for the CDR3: TGCAGTGCTAGAAGGACAGGAATGAACACCGGGGAGCTGTTTTTT. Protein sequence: CSARRTGMNTGELFF.

CDR3 DNA: TGTGCCAGTAGTATACGGAGGCAGGGGACAGATACGCAGTATTTT. Its translation is CASSIRRQGTDTQYF. This chain joins TRBV19 and TRBJ2-3, with a weak D call TRBD1 (6 bases). Between the trimmed V and J ends, which lost 2 bases and 3 bases, there was a span of 12 bases. CDR1 and CDR2 from the germline V gene are LNHDA and SQIVND (reference sequence). CDR3 length: 15 amino acids.

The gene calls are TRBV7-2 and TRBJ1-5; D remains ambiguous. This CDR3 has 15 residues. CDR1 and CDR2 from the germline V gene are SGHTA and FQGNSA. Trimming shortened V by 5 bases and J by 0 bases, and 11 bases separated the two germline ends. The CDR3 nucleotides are TGTGCCAGCAGCCATGGGTCGGTTAGCAATCAGCCCCAGCATTTT. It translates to CASSHGSVSNQPQHF. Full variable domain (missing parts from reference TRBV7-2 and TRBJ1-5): GAGVSQSPSNKVTEKGKDVELRCDPISGHTALYWYRQSLGQGLEFLIYFQGNSAPDKSGLPSDRFSAERTGGSVSTLTIQRTQQEDSAVYLCASSHGSVSNQPQHFGDGTRLSIL.

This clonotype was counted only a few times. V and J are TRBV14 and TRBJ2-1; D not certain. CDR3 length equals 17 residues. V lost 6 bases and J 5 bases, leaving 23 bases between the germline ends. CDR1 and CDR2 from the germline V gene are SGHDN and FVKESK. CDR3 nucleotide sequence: TGTGCCAGCAGAGATTCACCCGGAACAGAAGTTAACAATGAGCAGTTCTTC. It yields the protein CASRDSPGTEVNNEQFF. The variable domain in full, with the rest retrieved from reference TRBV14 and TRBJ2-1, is EAGVTQFPSHSVIEKGQTVTLRCDPISGHDNLYWYRRVMGKEIKFLLHFVKESKQDESGMPNNRFLAERTGGTYSTLKVQPAELEDSGVYFCASRDSPGTEVNNEQFFGPGTRLTVL.

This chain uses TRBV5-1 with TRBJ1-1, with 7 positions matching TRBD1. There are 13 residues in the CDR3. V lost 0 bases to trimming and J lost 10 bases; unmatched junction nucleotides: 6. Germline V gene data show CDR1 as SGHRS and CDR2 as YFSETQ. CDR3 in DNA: TGCGCCAGCAGCTTGGAACAGGGGACTACAGCTTTCTTT. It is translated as CASSLEQGTTAFF.

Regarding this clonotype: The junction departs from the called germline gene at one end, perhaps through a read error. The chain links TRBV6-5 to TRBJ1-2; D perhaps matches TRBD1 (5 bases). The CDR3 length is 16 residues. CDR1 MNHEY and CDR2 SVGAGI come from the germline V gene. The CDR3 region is CASSSLGELFNCGYTF. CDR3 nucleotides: TGTGCCAGCAGTTCCCTGGGGGAACTCTTTAACTGTGGCTACACCTTC.

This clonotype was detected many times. Here the CDR3 DNA reads TGTGCCACCAGCATGGTTGGGGGGGGGGACGAGCAGTACTTC. Its protein is CATSMVGGGDEQYF. The genes are TRBV15 and TRBJ2-7, with 7 bases matching TRBD2. Trimming at V came to 4 bases and at J to 5 bases, leaving 8 bases not matched to a gene. Germline V gene data show CDR1 as LNHNV and CDR2 as YYDKDF (reference sequence). CDR3 size: 14 residues.

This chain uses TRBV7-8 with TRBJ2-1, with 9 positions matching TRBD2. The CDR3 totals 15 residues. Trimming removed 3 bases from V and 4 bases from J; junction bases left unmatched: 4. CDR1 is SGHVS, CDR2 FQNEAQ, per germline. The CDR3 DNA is TGTGCCAGCAGCTTGCTAGCGGGACATTACAATGAGCAGTTCTTC. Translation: CASSLLAGHYNEQFF.

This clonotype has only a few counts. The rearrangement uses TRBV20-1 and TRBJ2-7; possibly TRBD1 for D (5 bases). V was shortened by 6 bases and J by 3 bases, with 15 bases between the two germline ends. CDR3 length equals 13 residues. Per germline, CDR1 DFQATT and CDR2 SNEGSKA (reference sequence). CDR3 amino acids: CSAHDSMNYEQYF. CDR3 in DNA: TGCAGTGCCCACGACAGTATGAACTACGAGCAGTACTTC.

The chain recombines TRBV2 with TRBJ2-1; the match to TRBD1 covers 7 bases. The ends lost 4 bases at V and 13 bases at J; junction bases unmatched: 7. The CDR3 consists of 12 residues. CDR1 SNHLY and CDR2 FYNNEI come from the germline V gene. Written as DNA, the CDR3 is TGTGCCAGCAGTGGAGCCCAGGGGGTACAGTTCTTC. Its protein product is CASSGAQGVQFF.

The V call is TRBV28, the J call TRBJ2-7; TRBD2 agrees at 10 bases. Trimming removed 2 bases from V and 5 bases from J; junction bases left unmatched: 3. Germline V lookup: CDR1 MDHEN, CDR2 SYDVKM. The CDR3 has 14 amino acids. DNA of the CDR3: TGTGCCAGCAGTTTACTAGCGGGAGCCAACGAGCAGTACTTC. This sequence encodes CASSLLAGANEQYF. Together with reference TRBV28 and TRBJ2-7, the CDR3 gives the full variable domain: DVKVTQSSRYLVKRTGEKVFLECVQDMDHENMFWYRQDPGLGLRLIYFSYDVKMKEKGDIPEGYSVSREKKERFSLILESASTNQTSMYLCASSLLAGANEQYFGPGTRLTVT.

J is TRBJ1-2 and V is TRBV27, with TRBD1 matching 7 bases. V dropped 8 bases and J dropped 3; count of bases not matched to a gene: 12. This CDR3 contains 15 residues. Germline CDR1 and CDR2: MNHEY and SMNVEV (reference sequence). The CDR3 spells CASSPRTGADYGYTF. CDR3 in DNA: TGTGCCAGCTCACCAAGGACAGGAGCCGACTATGGCTACACCTTC.

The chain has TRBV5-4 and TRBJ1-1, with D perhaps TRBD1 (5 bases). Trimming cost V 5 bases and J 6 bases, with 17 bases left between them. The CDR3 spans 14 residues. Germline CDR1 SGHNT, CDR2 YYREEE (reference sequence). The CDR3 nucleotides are TGTGCCAGCAGTTTTCCAGGGAGCCCTCCTGAAGCTTTCTTT. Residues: CASSFPGSPPEAFF.